This entry lists 28 T cell receptor beta chains sequenced from one sample in a study of blood T cell repertoires in COVID-19. The data were produced by immunoSEQ multiplex PCR, yet TCRdb's version contains in-frame clones alone and is incomplete. Of hundreds of thousands of clones in the sample, 70% to 90% are singletons; the top ten hold approximately 8.3%. The specimen sequenced was PBMCs or T cells enriched from blood (not recorded which). Receptors were obtained from an older woman who had recovered from COVID-19.

V usage is TRBV4-1 and J usage is TRBJ2-1, with D unresolved. The germline V and J ends were trimmed by 0 bases and 4 bases, with 10 bases remaining between them. The CDR3 sequence is 15 residues long. Per the germline V gene, CDR1 is MGHRA and CDR2 is YSYEKL. The CDR3 spells CASSQDESTYNEQFF. The DNA for the CDR3 is TGCGCCAGCAGCCAAGATGAAAGTACATACAATGAGCAGTTCTTC.

The rearrangement links TRBV5-1 to TRBJ2-3, with TRBD2 matching 15 bases. This CDR3 region has 17 residues. Germline CDR1 SGHRS, CDR2 YFSETQ. V lost 0 bases to trimming and J lost 6 bases; unmatched junction nucleotides: 5. The CDR3 sequence is CASSLEGLAGGRDTQYF. CDR3 DNA: TGCGCCAGCAGCTTGGAGGGACTAGCGGGGGGAAGGGATACGCAGTATTTT.

This chain joins TRBV7-2 and TRBJ1-6, with 9 bases matching TRBD1. Germline trimming cut 4 bases from V and 6 bases from J; bases unmatched to any gene: 7. The CDR3 is 16 residues long. CDR1 is SGHTA and CDR2 is FQGNSA in the germline V gene. The CDR3 loop reads CASSSQGAISNSPLHF. CDR3 nucleotide sequence: TGTGCCAGCAGCTCACAGGGGGCGATTAGTAATTCACCCCTCCACTTT. Complete variable domain (other parts from reference TRBV7-2 and TRBJ1-6): GAGVSQSPSNKVTEKGKDVELRCDPISGHTALYWYRQSLGQGLEFLIYFQGNSAPDKSGLPSDRFSAERTGGSVSTLTIQRTQQEDSAVYLCASSSQGAISNSPLHFGNGTRLTVT.

This sequence joins TRBV7-6 and TRBJ2-7, with TRBD1 matching 8 bases. The germline V gene has CDR1 SGHVS and CDR2 FNYEAQ. V trimming: 4 bases; J trimming: 3 bases; junction bases outside the gene matches: 2. The CDR3 spans 13 residues. CDR3 in DNA: TGTGCCAGCAGCTGGGACAGGAGCTACGAGCAGTACTTC. It specifies CASSWDRSYEQYF.

The genes are TRBV5-1 and TRBJ2-1, with 9 bases fitting TRBD1. The CDR3 is 15 amino acids. The junction had 7 bases not matched to a gene; V was cut back by 5 bases and J by 4 bases. Germline CDR1 reads SGHRS; CDR2 reads YFSETQ. CDR3: CASRFTGGRYNEQFF. CDR3 bases: TGCGCCAGCAGATTTACAGGGGGCAGATACAATGAGCAGTTCTTC.

The J gene is TRBJ1-2, the V gene TRBV10-3; 8 nucleotides align to TRBD1. Germline V gene data show CDR1 as ENHRY and CDR2 as SYGVKD. The CDR3 contains 14 residues. Trimming took 10 bases from V and 3 from J; bases not matched to a gene: 10. CDR3 loop: CASKQGGSDYGYTF. Here the CDR3 DNA reads TGTGCCAGCAAACAGGGGGGTAGTGACTATGGCTACACCTTC.

This clone was detected a few times. This chain joins TRBV2 and TRBJ2-7, with TRBD2 matching over 11 bases. V lost 5 bases and J lost 3; bases outside the gene matches: 9. The CDR3 is made up of 16 amino acids. Germline CDR1 is SNHLY and CDR2 is FYNNEI. CDR3 nucleotide sequence: TGTGCCAGCAGTTTAACACTAGCGGGGGTCCACTACGAGCAGTACTTC. Residues: CASSLTLAGVHYEQYF.

Comments on this clone: Other DNA sequences from this sample encode an identical CDR3 as well. This chain uses TRBV7-2 with TRBJ1-2, with 9 positions matching TRBD1. Unmatched junction bases numbered 2, after V lost 5 bases and J lost 4 bases. The germline V gene encodes CDR1 SGHTA and CDR2 FQGNSA. The CDR3 runs to 13 residues. The CDR3 nucleotides are TGTGCCAGCAGCCTGGACAGGGGCTATGGCTACACCTTC. Translation: CASSLDRGYGYTF.

This sequence joins TRBV2 and TRBJ1-2; 7 nucleotides agree with TRBD1. J was trimmed by 4 bases and V by 4 bases; bases with no gene match: 6. CDR1 and CDR2 (germline): SNHLY, FYNNEI. This CDR3 region has 14 residues. The CDR3 loop reads CASSGRQGLYGYTF. The CDR3 coding sequence is TGTGCCAGCAGTGGTCGACAGGGACTCTATGGCTACACCTTC. The complete variable domain, with remaining parts taken from reference TRBV2 and TRBJ1-2, reads EPEVTQTPSHQVTQMGQEVILRCVPISNHLYFYWYRQILGQKVEFLVSFYNNEISEKSEIFDDQFSVERPDGSNFTLKIRSTKLEDSAMYFCASSGRQGLYGYTFGSGTRLTVV.

The V and J genes are TRBV6-1 and TRBJ2-6, with D perhaps TRBD1 (6 bases). The CDR3 covers 18 residues. Trimming shortened V by 0 bases and J by 1 base, and 13 bases separated the two germline ends. Germline CDR1 reads MNHNS; CDR2 reads SASEGT. The DNA for the CDR3 is TGTGCCAGCAGTGAAGCGGGGGCAGCCTATTCTGGGGCCAACGTCCTGACTTTC. Encoded protein: CASSEAGAAYSGANVLTF.

This chain connects TRBV7-2 to TRBJ1-5; D gene uncertain. V was trimmed by 3 bases and J by 0 bases, leaving 6 bases between them. The CDR3 is 14 amino acids. From germline, CDR1 is SGHTA and CDR2 FQGNSA. Here the CDR3 reads CASSLSASNQPQHF. For the CDR3, the DNA is TGTGCCAGCAGCTTGAGTGCTAGCAATCAGCCCCAGCATTTT.

The chain has TRBV6-1 and TRBJ2-5; 10 bases agree with TRBD1. J lost 5 bases, V lost 4 bases, and 10 bases had no gene match. Germline V gene sequence: CDR1 MNHNS, CDR2 SASEGT. The CDR3 is 16 amino acids. The CDR3 protein is CASSARQGASWETQYF. The CDR3 DNA sequence: TGTGCCAGCAGTGCCCGACAGGGGGCCTCTTGGGAGACCCAGTACTTC.

The chain links TRBV3-1 (or the pseudogene TRBV3-2) to TRBJ1-2; a weak D match, TRBD1 (5 bases). The length of the CDR3 is 12 residues. Deletions cut 1 base from V and 8 bases from J, with 8 bases between. Germline lookup yields CDR1 LGHDT and CDR2 YNNKEL (reference sequence). The CDR3 region is CASSQGTKGYTF. The CDR3 DNA follows: TGTGCCAGCAGCCAAGGGACAAAAGGCTACACCTTC.

The rearrangement joins TRBV30 to TRBJ1-6; tentative D call: TRBD1 (5 bases). CDR1 is GTSNPN, CDR2 SVGIG, per germline (reference sequence). The V end lost 1 base, the J end lost 7 bases, and 5 bases lay between the germline ends. The CDR3 consists of 12 residues. The CDR3 DNA reads TGTGCCTGGAGTGCAGGGAATTCACCCCTCCACTTT. Translated, it gives CAWSAGNSPLHF.

J is TRBJ1-5 and V is TRBV7-8; D may be TRBD1 (5 bases). Germline CDR1 is SGHVS and CDR2 is FQNEAQ. This CDR3 is built from 14 residues. V was cut by 2 bases and J by 6 bases, with 11 bases left in between. The CDR3 nucleotides are TGTGCCAGCAGCTTAAGCAGGGATGGTCAGCCCCAGCATTTT. It is translated as CASSLSRDGQPQHF. Full variable domain (remainder filled in from reference TRBV7-8 and TRBJ1-5): GAGVSQSPRYKVAKRGQDVALRCDPISGHVSLFWYQQALGQGPEFLTYFQNEAQLDKSGLPSDRFFAERPEGSVSTLKIQRTQQEDSAVYLCASSLSRDGQPQHFGDGTRLSIL.

The J gene is TRBJ2-1, the V gene TRBV7-6, with 7 bases lining up with TRBD1. Germline V CDR1 and CDR2: SGHVS, FNYEAQ. Unmatched junction bases numbered 12, after V lost 6 bases and J lost 4 bases. This CDR3 is built from 16 residues. The CDR3 region is CASSPNSGQPYNEQFF. CDR3 nucleotides: TGTGCCAGCAGTCCAAACTCGGGACAGCCTTACAATGAGCAGTTCTTC.

The chain joins TRBV7-9 to TRBJ1-2; maybe TRBD1 (6 bases). V was clipped by 0 bases and J by 8 bases, with 13 bases between them. The CDR3 length is 14 residues. Germline CDR1 SEHNR, CDR2 FQNEAQ (reference sequence). The CDR3 DNA reads TGTGCCAGCAGCTTAGCGAGGCAGGGGAAGGGCTACACCTTC. Encoded protein: CASSLARQGKGYTF.

The chain uses TRBV2 and TRBJ1-4; TRBD1 aligns across 7 bases. Germline CDR1 reads SNHLY; CDR2 reads FYNNEI. With 5 bases clipped from V and 8 bases from J, the junction kept 8 bases outside the gene matches. CDR3 length: 14 residues. CDR3 region: CASSIQGIGEKLFF. DNA of the CDR3: TGTGCCAGCAGTATACAGGGGATAGGCGAAAAACTGTTTTTT. Filled out from reference TRBV2 and TRBJ1-4, the complete variable domain reads EPEVTQTPSHQVTQMGQEVILRCVPISNHLYFYWYRQILGQKVEFLVSFYNNEISEKSEIFDDQFSVERPDGSNFTLKIRSTKLEDSAMYFCASSIQGIGEKLFFGSGTQLSVL.

The V gene is TRBV29-1, the J gene TRBJ2-1, with D possibly TRBD2 on 5 matching bases. The length of the CDR3 is 12 residues. V was clipped by 4 bases and J by 9 bases, with 13 bases between them. Germline assignment: CDR1 SQVTM and CDR2 ANQGSEA. CDR3 residues: CSVGGQVGEQFF. CDR3 DNA sequence: TGCAGCGTTGGAGGGCAGGTGGGTGAGCAGTTCTTC.

The gene calls are TRBV3-1 (or the pseudogene TRBV3-2) and TRBJ1-3; 9 nucleotides line up with TRBD1. V lost 6 bases to trimming and J lost 2 bases; unmatched junction nucleotides: 5. CDR1 is LGHDT, CDR2 YNNKEL, per germline (reference sequence). There are 15 residues in the CDR3. The CDR3, as DNA: TGTGCCAGCAGAAAACAGGGGGCCACTGGAAACACCATATATTTT. It encodes CASRKQGATGNTIYF.

This clone was recorded only once. The chain is built from TRBV2 and TRBJ1-2; D unclear. The length of the CDR3 is 13 residues. Trimming shortened V by 4 bases and J by 5 bases, and 11 bases separated the two germline ends. From germline, CDR1 is SNHLY and CDR2 FYNNEI. The CDR3 loop reads CASSGEGRYGYTF. The CDR3 DNA sequence: TGTGCCAGCAGTGGGGAAGGGAGGTATGGCTACACCTTC.

The chain has TRBV25-1 and TRBJ2-5; 9 nucleotides match TRBD1. From germline, CDR1 is MGHDK and CDR2 SYGVNS. The CDR3 spans 14 residues. V dropped 6 bases and J dropped 5; count of bases not matched to a gene: 7. The CDR3 DNA is TGTGCCAGCAGCCTACAGGGGGCCGGGGAGACCCAGTACTTC. Amino acid sequence: CASSLQGAGETQYF.

V and J are TRBV7-9 and TRBJ1-3; 7 bases are shared with TRBD1. The J segment lost 3 bases and the V segment lost 4 bases, leaving 12 bases of the junction unmatched. The CDR3 is 17 amino acids. Germline V gene data show CDR1 as SEHNR and CDR2 as FQNEAQ (reference sequence). CDR3 nucleotides: TGTGCCAGCAGCTCCCTTTGGGGACGGGACAGTGGAAACACCATATATTTT. Translated: CASSSLWGRDSGNTIYF.

This clone has a single count. This chain's CDR3 is CASSFGGTNTGELFF. Here the CDR3 DNA reads TGTGCCAGCAGCTTCGGGGGTACGAACACCGGGGAGCTGTTTTTT. V usage is TRBV5-4 and J usage is TRBJ2-2, with D tentatively TRBD2 (6 bases). Germline loops: CDR1 SGHNT, CDR2 YYREEE (reference sequence). V lost 2 bases and J 0 bases, leaving 8 bases between the germline ends. The CDR3 covers 15 residues. The full variable domain, completed using reference TRBV5-4 and TRBJ2-2, is ETGVTQSPTHLIKTRGQQVTLRCSSQSGHNTVSWYQQALGQGPQFIFQYYREEENGRGNFPPRFSGLQFPNYSSELNVNALELDDSALYLCASSFGGTNTGELFFGEGSRLTVL.

In regard to this clone: The junction shows a germline mismatch at one end, possibly a read error. The gene calls are TRBV18 and TRBJ2-3; TRBD2 is a possible D gene (5 bases). Germline-derived CDR1 and CDR2 are KGHSH and LQKENI. The CDR3 has 13 amino acids. CDR3 nucleotide sequence: TGTGCCAGCTCACAAGGGAGCATAGATACGCAGTATTTT. This gives the protein CASSQGSIDTQYF. Drawing the rest from reference TRBV18 and TRBJ2-3, the complete variable domain is NAGVMQNPRHLVRRRGQEARLRCSPMKGHSHVYWYRQLPEEGLKFMVYLQKENIIDESGMPKERFSAEFPKEGPSILRIQQVVRGDSAAYFCASSQGSIDTQYFGPGTRLTVL.

CDR3 residues: CASSYSGTSGEQYV. The CDR3 DNA reads as TGTGCCAGCAGTTACTCCGGGACTAGCGGCGAGCAGTACGTC. V is TRBV6-2 or TRBV6-3 and J is TRBJ2-7; 11 bases line up with TRBD2. Germline V gene lookup returns CDR1 MNHEY and CDR2 SVGEGT. Trimming removed 0 bases from V and 6 bases from J; junction bases left unmatched: 1. The CDR3 is made up of 14 amino acids.

This sequence joins TRBV20-1 and TRBJ1-4, with D perhaps TRBD1 (5 bases). This CDR3 spans 15 amino acids. Germline lookup yields CDR1 DFQATT and CDR2 SNEGSKA (reference sequence). The germline V and J ends were trimmed by 5 bases and 2 bases, with 15 bases remaining between them. CDR3 in DNA: TGCAGTGCTGGTGACCCAGGGAAGACTAATGAAAAACTGTTTTTT. This translates into CSAGDPGKTNEKLFF.

This chain uses TRBV5-1 with TRBJ1-1, with 7 bases matching TRBD1. The germline gives CDR1 SGHRS, CDR2 YFSETQ. V lost 4 bases, J lost 4 bases, and 7 bases stayed unmatched. The CDR3 covers 14 residues. The CDR3 protein is CASSPGQAPTEAFF. The DNA for the CDR3 is TGCGCCAGCAGCCCAGGACAGGCCCCCACTGAAGCTTTCTTT.